This TCR beta chain originates from a study of blood T cells in healthy people across ages (dated by TCRdb to the mid-2010s). Regarding the study in general: In model experiments, template switching captured roughly one uniquely barcoded TCR beta cDNA molecule for every two T cells. Using the same blood draw, the study looked at two additional independent replicas of 1 million unique cDNA reads for two donors, one aged 18 to 30 and the other aged 80 or older. Four age groups were formed from the donors: young (average about 16 years), middle-aged (around 37), aged (approximately 60) and long-lived (less than 85). Age-related changes in TCR beta repertoire diversity were measured in the study by deep sequencing normalized with unique cDNA molecular identifiers.

About this clonotype itself: Its antigen is currently not known. Per-base qualities were not stored, and no clone one base away is much larger.

Paper-wide results and their limitations: Bulk unsorted PBMC profiling prevented conclusive comparison of naive and antigen-experienced compartments. The CMV infection status of donors was not known, potentially confounding age-related changes in expanded clonotypes. The long-lived group showed more naive CD4+ T cells, fewer expanded clones and increased TCR diversity than the aged group, suggesting age selection. As age increased, observed TCR beta diversity per million T cells dropped in a roughly linear way, and a significant reduction was already evident by age 40. The percentage of naive T cells measured by flow cytometry correlated strongly with observed TCR beta diversity. Estimates of total diversity from one million sequenced T cells were regarded as lower bounds and underestimates.

Systemically healthy Caucasian individuals from Russia, 39 in total and aged roughly 6 to 100 years, were included as donors. Roughly 9 milliliters of peripheral blood were drawn from each donor into EDTA-treated Vacutainer tubes. Ficoll-Paque density-gradient centrifugation was used to isolate PBMCs, with at least 6.5 million per sample. Trizol reagent was used to extract total RNA from the PBMCs, yielding at least 5.5 micrograms per sample. For every donor, flow cytometry on a PBMC aliquot measured the percentage of naive CD45RAhigh/CD27high T cells. The library relied on 5' RACE. The sequencer was an Illumina HiSeq 2500. A second PCR of roughly 6 to 11 cycles was run with a J-beta primer mix and a sample-barcoded 5' primer. Each TCR beta cDNA molecule received a unique molecular identifier from a template-switch 5' adaptor carrying 12 random nucleotides. Each sample yielded at least 3 million CDR3-containing paired-end reads. First-strand cDNA synthesis was performed from all RNA using the Mint cDNA synthesis kit, with priming by a TRBC-specific oligonucleotide. All cDNA was treated with uracil-DNA glycosylase and then went through a first 18-cycle PCR with the universal primers M1SS and BC2_uni_R. The authors processed their data as follows. For normalization, 1 million high-quality reads were randomly selected from each sample, with every read carrying a distinct molecular identifier. Reads sharing molecular identifiers were discarded rather than binned into consensus sequences. MiTCR, run with a Q25 quality threshold and the strictest error-elimination algorithm, handled CDR3 identification, clonotype clustering and error correction. A nonparametric unseen species model with Euler transformation was used to estimate a lower bound on total TCR beta diversity. TCRdb itself trimmed the public reads at Q25 with fastp, ran MiXCR and retained productive beta chains. Rows with a matching CDR3 protein are joined into one entry that keeps the most common DNA and genes. The V and J calls here are based on TCRdb, not the publication. The sample contains some 760,000 distinct CDR3 sequences, about 25% of them found a single time. Jointly, the top ten make up approximately 3.7% of the sample.

From its cysteine to its phenylalanine, the CDR3 spans 15 amino acids. The read is trimmed to its CDR3 DNA, 45 bases read in frame from base 1. From V the trimming removes 5 bases and from J it removes 3 bases, while the gene matches leave 10 bases of the junction unaccounted for. Another study also made use of these data, one on T cells of mothers and their children. That second report states: The donors were nine systemically healthy Caucasian individuals, made up of three mothers and their six children. cDNA synthesis used all of the extracted RNA, with around 1.5 ug of RNA in each 15 ul reaction. In the second PCR, the M1S primer added sample barcodes and 2-4 random nucleotides. Over 9.5 million TCR beta CDR3 reads came from each mother, compared with a few million reads from each child. In both related and unrelated pairs, thymic selection shapes the output of TCR recombination in a similar way, with inherited differences having only a minor effect. Normalized repertoire overlap in related mother-child pairs was always slightly higher than in unrelated mother-child pairs, but the difference was never significant. No persistent microchimeric T cell clones were detected, at a sensitivity of 80 to 100 clones per million clonotypes. Deep NGS was used in the study to compare the TCR beta repertoires of mothers and children and to look for features that separate related mother-child pairs from unrelated individuals. The mean age was about 40 +/- 4 years for the mothers and about 10 +/- 4 years for the children. After adapters were ligated using NEBNext reagents, the libraries underwent 100+100 nt paired-end sequencing on an Illumina HiSeq 2000. To avoid cross-contamination, the mother libraries and the child libraries were prepared a month apart and sequenced in separate runs. Each donor had between about 450,000 and 2,300,000 distinct TCR beta clonotypes identified. Naive TCR beta clonotypes were estimated from low-frequency clonotypes matched to each donor's FACS-determined naive share, without sorting.

The rearrangement combines TRBV12-3 or TRBV12-4 with TRBJ2-7; 7 central bases correspond to TRBD1. Material: blood. The TCR sequence derives from a boy between 5 and 17 years old in good health. The CDR3 protein sequence reads: CASSTRAGGDYEQYF. The nucleotide sequence is given as TGTGCCAGCAGTACCCGGGCAGGGGGAGACTACGAGCAGTACTTC.